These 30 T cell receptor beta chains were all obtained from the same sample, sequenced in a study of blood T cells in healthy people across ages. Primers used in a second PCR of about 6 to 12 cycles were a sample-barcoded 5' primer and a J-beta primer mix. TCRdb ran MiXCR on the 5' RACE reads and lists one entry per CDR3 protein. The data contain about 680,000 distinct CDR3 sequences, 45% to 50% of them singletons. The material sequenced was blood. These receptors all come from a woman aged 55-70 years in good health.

CDR3 in amino acids: CASRKPAGDTQYF. CDR3 coding DNA: TGTGCCAGCAGGAAACCAGCGGGAGATACGCAGTATTTT. The V gene is TRBV2, the J gene TRBJ2-3; possible D gene TRBD2, 6 bases. With 6 bases removed from V and 5 bases from J, the gap between germline ends came to 12 bases. Germline V gives CDR1 SNHLY, CDR2 FYNNEI. This CDR3 region has 13 residues.

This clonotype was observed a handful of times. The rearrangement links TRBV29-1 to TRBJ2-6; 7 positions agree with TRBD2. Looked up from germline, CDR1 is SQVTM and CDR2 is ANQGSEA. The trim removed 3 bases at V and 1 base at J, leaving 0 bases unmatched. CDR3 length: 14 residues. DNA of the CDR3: TGCAGCGTTGACGGGGGGTCTGGGGCCAACGTCCTGACTTTC. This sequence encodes CSVDGGSGANVLTF. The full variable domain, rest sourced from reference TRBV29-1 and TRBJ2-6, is SAVISQKPSRDICQRGTSLTIQCQVDSQVTMMFWYRQQPGQSLTLIATANQGSEATYESGFVIDKFPISRPNLTFSTLTVSNMSPEDSSIYLCSVDGGSGANVLTFGAGSRLTVL.

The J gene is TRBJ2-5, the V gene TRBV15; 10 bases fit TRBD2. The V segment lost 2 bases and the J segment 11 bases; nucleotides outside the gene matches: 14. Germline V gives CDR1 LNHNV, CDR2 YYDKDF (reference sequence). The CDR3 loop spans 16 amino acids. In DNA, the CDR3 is TGTGCCACCAGCAGACCTACTAGCGGGATTTCCAATGAGCAGTACTTC. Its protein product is CATSRPTSGISNEQYF.

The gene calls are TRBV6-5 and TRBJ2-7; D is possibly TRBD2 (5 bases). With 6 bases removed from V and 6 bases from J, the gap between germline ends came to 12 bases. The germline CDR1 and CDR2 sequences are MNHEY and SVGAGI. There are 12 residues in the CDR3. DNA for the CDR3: TGTGCCAGCAGCCCTACTAGGTGCGAGCAGTACTTC. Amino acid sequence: CASSPTRCEQYF.

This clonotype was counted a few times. The CDR3: CATSDWTSGSTYEQYF. CDR3 nucleotide sequence: TGTGCCACCAGTGACTGGACTAGCGGGAGTACCTACGAGCAGTACTTC. The chain recombines TRBV24-1 with TRBJ2-7, with TRBD2 matching 13 bases. The V gene end was trimmed by 4 bases and the J gene end by 2 bases; junction bases not matched to a gene: 4. CDR3 length equals 16 residues. CDR1 and CDR2 (germline): KGHDR, SFDVKD.

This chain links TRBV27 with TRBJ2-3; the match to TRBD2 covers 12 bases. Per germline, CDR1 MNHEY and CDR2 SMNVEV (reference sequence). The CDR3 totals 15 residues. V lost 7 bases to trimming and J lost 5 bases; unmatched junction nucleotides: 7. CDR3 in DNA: TGTGCCAGCACTAAACCGGGACTAGCGGGAGATACGCAGTATTTT. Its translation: CASTKPGLAGDTQYF.

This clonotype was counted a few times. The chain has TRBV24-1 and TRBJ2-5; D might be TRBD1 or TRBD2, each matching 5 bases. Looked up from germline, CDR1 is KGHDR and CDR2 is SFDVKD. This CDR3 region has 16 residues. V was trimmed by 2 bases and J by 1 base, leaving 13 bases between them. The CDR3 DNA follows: TGTGCCACCAGTGATTGGGGCAGTGGGAGCCAAGAGACCCAGTACTTC. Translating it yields CATSDWGSGSQETQYF.

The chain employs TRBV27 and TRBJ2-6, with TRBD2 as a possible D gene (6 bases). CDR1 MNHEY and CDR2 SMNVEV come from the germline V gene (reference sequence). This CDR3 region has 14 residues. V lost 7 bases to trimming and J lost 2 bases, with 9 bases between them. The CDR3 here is CASTSGAGANVLTF. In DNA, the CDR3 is TGTGCCAGCACCTCGGGGGCTGGGGCCAACGTCCTGACTTTC.

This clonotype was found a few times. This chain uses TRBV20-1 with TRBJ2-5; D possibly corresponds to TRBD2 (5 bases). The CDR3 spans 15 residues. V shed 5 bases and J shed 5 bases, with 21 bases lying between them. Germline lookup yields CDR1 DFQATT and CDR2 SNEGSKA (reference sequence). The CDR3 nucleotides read TGCAGTGCTTTCTGCCTGAGCGGATGTTTGGAGACCCAGTACTTC. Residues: CSAFCLSGCLETQYF.

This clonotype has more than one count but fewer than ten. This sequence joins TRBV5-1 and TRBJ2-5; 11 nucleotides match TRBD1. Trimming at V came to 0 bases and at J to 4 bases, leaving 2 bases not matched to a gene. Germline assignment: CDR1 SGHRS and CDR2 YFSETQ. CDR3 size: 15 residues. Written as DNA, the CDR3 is TGCGCCAGCAGCTTGGCAGGGACAGGGGGAGAGACCCAGTACTTC. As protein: CASSLAGTGGETQYF.

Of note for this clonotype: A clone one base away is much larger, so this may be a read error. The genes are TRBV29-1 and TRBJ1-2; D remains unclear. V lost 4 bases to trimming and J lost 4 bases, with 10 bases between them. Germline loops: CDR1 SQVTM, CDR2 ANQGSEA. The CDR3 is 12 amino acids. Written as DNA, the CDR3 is TGCAGCGTTGCTTCAAAGGTCTATGGCTACACCTTC. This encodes CSVASKVYGYTF. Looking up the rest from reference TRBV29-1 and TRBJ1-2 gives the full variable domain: SAVISQKPSRDICQRGTSLTIQCQVDSQVTMMFWYRQQPGQSLTLIATANQGSEATYESGFVIDKFPISRPNLTFSTLTVSNMSPEDSSIYLCSVASKVYGYTFGSGTRLTVV.

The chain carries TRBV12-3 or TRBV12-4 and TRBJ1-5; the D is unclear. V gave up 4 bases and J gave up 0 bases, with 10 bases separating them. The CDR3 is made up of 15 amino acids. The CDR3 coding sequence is TGTGCCAGCAGTTGGGGTGAGGATAGCAATCAGCCCCAGCATTTT. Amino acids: CASSWGEDSNQPQHF.

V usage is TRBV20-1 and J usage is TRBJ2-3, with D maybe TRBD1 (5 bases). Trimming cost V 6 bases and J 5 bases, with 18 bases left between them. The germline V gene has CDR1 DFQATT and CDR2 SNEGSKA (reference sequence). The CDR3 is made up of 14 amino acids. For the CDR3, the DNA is TGCAGTGCCTTCGGTGGGGCCTCGGGAGATACGCAGTATTTT. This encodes CSAFGGASGDTQYF.

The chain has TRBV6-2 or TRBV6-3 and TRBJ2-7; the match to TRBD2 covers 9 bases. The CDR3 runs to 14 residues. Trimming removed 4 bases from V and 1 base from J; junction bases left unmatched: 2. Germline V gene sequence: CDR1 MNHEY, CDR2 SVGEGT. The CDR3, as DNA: TGTGCCAGCAGTTCTAGCGGGACTTCCTACGAGCAGTACTTC. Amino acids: CASSSSGTSYEQYF.

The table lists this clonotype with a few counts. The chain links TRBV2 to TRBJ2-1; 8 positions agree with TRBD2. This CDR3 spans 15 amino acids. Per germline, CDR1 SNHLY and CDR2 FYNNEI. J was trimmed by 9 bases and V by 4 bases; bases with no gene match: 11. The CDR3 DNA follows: TGTGCCAGCAGTGGGGTATCGGGAGGGCCGGTTGAGCAGTTCTTC. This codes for CASSGVSGGPVEQFF.

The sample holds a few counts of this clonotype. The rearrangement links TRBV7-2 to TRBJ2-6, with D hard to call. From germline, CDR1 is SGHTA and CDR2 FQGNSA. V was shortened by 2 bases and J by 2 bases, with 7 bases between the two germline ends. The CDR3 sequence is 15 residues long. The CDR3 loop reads CASSLTVAGANVLTF. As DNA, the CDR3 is TGTGCCAGCAGCTTAACTGTCGCTGGGGCCAACGTCCTGACTTTC.

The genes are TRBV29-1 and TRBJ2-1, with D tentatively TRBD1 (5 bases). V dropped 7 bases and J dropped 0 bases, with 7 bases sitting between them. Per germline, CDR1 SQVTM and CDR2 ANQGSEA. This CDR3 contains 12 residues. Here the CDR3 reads CSGGASYNEQFF. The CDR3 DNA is TGCAGCGGGGGCGCCTCCTACAATGAGCAGTTCTTC.

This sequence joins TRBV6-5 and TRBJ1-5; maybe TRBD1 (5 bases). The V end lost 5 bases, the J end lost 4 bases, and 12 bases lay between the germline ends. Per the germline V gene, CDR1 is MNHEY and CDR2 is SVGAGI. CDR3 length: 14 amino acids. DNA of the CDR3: TGTGCCAGCAGTCCCCGACAGAGGAATCAGCCCCAGCATTTT. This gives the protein CASSPRQRNQPQHF.

The CDR3 nucleotides are TGCAGTGCTAGGACAGAAGGTCTTTTCTTT. Protein sequence: CSARTEGLFF. The gene calls are TRBV20-1 and TRBJ1-1; possibly TRBD1 for D (5 bases). V was clipped by 3 bases and J by 13 bases, with 12 bases between them. Germline V gives CDR1 DFQATT, CDR2 SNEGSKA (reference sequence). The CDR3 is made up of 10 amino acids.

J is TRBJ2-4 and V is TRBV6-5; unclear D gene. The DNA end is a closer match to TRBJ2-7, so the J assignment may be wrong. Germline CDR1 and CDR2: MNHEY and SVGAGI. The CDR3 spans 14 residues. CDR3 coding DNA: TGTGCCAGCAGTTACAGCCCCGTCTCCTACGAGCAGTACTTC. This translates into CASSYSPVSYEQYF.

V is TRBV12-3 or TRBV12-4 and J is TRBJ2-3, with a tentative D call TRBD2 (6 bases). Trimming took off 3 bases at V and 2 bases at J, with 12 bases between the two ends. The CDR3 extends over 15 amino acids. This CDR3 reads CASSFFGGATDTQYF. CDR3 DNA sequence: TGTGCCAGCAGTTTCTTCGGGGGAGCCACAGATACGCAGTATTTT.

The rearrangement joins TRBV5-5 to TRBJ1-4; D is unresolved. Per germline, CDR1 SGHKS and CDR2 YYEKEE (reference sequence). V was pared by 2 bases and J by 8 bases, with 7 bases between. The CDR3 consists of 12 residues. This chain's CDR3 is CASSFNWEKLFF. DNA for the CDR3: TGTGCCAGCAGCTTTAACTGGGAAAAACTGTTTTTT.

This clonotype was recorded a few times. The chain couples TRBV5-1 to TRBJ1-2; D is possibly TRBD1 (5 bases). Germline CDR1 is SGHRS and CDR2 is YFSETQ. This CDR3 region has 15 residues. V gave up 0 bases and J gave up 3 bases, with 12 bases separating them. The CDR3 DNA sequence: TGCGCCAGCAGCTTGGATTCTGCAGGGTACTATGGCTACACCTTC. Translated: CASSLDSAGYYGYTF.

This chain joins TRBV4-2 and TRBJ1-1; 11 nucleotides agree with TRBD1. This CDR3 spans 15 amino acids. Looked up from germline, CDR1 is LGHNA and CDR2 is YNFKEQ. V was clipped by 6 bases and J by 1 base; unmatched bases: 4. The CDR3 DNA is TGTGCCAGCAGGCGGGACAGGGGGGCGAACACTGAAGCTTTCTTT. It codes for CASRRDRGANTEAFF.

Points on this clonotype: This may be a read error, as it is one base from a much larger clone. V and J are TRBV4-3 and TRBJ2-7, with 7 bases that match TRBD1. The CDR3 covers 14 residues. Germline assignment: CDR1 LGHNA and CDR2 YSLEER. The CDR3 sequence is CASSQRDRNYGQYF. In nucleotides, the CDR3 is TGCGCCAGCAGCCAACGGGACAGAAACTACGGGCAGTACTTC.

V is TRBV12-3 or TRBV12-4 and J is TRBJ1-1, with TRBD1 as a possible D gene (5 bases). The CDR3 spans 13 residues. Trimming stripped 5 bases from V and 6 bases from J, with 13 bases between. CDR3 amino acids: CASSPQQDSEAFF. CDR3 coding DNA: TGTGCCAGCAGTCCCCAACAGGACTCTGAAGCTTTCTTT.

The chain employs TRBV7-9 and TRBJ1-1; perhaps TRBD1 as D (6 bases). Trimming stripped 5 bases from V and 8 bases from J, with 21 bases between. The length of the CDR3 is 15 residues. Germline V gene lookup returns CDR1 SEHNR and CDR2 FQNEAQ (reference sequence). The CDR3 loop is CASSQKGVAPREAFF. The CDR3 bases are TGTGCCAGCAGCCAAAAGGGGGTAGCACCTAGAGAAGCTTTCTTT.

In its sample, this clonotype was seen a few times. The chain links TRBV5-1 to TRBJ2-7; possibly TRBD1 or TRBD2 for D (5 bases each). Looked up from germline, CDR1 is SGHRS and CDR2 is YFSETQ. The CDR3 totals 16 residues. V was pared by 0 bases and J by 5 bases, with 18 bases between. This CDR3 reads CASSLDDGTTRNEQYF. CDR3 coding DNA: TGCGCCAGCAGCTTGGACGACGGGACCACCCGCAACGAGCAGTACTTC.

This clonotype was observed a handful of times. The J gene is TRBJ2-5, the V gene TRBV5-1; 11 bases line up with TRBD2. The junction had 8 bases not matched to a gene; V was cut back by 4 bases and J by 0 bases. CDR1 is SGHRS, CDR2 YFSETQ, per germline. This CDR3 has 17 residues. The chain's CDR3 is CASSTGTSGLYQETQYF. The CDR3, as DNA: TGCGCCAGCAGCACCGGGACTAGCGGTTTGTACCAAGAGACCCAGTACTTC.

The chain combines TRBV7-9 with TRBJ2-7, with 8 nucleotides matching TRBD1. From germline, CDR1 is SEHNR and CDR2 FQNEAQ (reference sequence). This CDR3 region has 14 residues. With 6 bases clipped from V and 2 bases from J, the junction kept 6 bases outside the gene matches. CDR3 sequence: CASRLDREPYEQYF. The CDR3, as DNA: TGTGCCAGCAGATTGGACAGGGAACCCTACGAGCAGTACTTC.